Sequencing of this TCR beta chain was carried out in a study of a mutant IDH1 vaccine in newly diagnosed glioma (dated by TCRdb to the early 2020s). Regarding the research as a whole: Patients were given eight vaccinations, in weeks 1, 3, 5, 7, 11, 15, 19 and 23, which matched visits V03 through V10. Vaccination was initiated 4-6 weeks after radiotherapy alone, or concurrently with temozolomide cycles in the chemotherapy-containing groups. Of the 32 patients who were treated, approximately 60% were male and approximately 38% were female, and the mean age was around 41 years. Before enrollment, most patients had been given radiochemotherapy with temozolomide as standard therapy, while the rest had received either radiotherapy alone or temozolomide alone. Peripheral blood was collected at six visits: V03 (baseline), V05, V07, V10, V12 and V13. Longitudinal TCRB deep sequencing was done for 20 to 25 treated patients, wherever samples were available for exploratory analyses. Results the study describes overall, beyond this receptor: Immune responses induced by the vaccine were seen in approximately 93% of patients across multiple MHC alleles. Selection of PBMC samples for TCRB deep sequencing was based on availability. According to the authors, sample limitations meant that analyses of patient blood samples could not be reproduced. Pseudoprogression appeared unrelated to alterations in the top peripheral T cell clonotypes detected by TCRB sequencing.

In regard to this clone: No antigen is known for it. No clone much larger than this one lies a single base away; base qualities are absent.

The V and J ends are trimmed by 5 bases and 5 bases, leaving 13 bases between them. The CDR3 runs 14 amino acids, cysteine and phenylalanine included. Only CDR3 DNA is held: 42 bases, read in frame from base 1. CDR1 and CDR2 are drawn from the germline V gene (reference sequence): LNHDA, SQIVND. The intended sense of this specimen's time point label: week 23, last vaccination. Each vaccine dose, consisting of 300 ug of a 20-mer mutant IDH1 peptide in Montanide, was administered subcutaneously with topical imiquimod. Donors had newly diagnosed WHO grade 3 or 4 IDH1-mutant astrocytomas with loss of nuclear ATRX. The samples were drawn from NOA16, a multicentre, single-arm, open-label phase I trial in Germany that tested a mutant IDH1 peptide vaccine in humans for the first time. Genomic DNA for TCRB sequencing was isolated from EDTA blood with the DNeasy Blood and Tissue Kit. The library was generated by the immunoSEQ multiplex PCR assay. Rearranged TCR beta chain sequences were amplified with the hsTCRB Kit following the manufacturer's protocol. An Illumina MiSeq was used to sequence the TCRB libraries. The original methods were these. The kit vendor's proprietary platform handled demultiplexing, trimming and gene mapping. Entries here come from immuneACCESS through TCRdb and include only in-frame sequences with V and J called. Some clones fail to appear in such tables; in the studies checked, an unresolved V gene covers under half of the shortfall, and the cause of the remainder is unknown. The DNA was the basis for D and trimming; V, J and clone size are from that table. The sample table records about 82,000 clones; roughly 85% of these occur just once. Together, the top ten hold over 2% of the sample.

The chain is assembled from TRBV19 and TRBJ2-1; no confident D gene assignment can be made. This TCR came from a man aged 30 to 45 with glioma. Some clones in this sample may be carry-over from other donors' samples. The sequencing here drew on PBMCs, taken from a glioma patient whose treatment included an IDH1 peptide vaccine. The DNA reads TGTGCCAGTAGTTTTCGCGGCGCCCACAATGAGCAGTTCTTC. The translation is CASSFRGAHNEQFF.